Shown below are 24 T cell receptor beta chains from a single sample sequenced in a study of cytomegalovirus exposure and HLA in healthy donors. The PCR contained 60 Vbeta and 13 Jbeta primers. Clones were sequenced by immunoSEQ multiplex PCR, and TCRdb holds only the in-frame ones, with some missing. The sample has some 120,000 clones, around three quarters seen once. Sequencing was performed on PBMCs. These receptors all stem from a man aged 18 to 35 in good health and CMV-seropositive.

This rearrangement joins TRBV9 to TRBJ1-1, with 7 bases matching TRBD1. J lost 4 bases, V lost 1 base, and 10 bases had no gene match. Germline CDR1 is SGDLS and CDR2 is YYNGEE. The CDR3 has 16 amino acids. In DNA, the CDR3 is TGTGCCAGCAGCGTATCGACTACAGGGGAAAGCACTGAAGCTTTCTTT. Amino acid sequence: CASSVSTTGESTEAFF. The full variable domain, in which reference TRBV9 and TRBJ1-1 provide the parts outside the CDR3, is DSGVTQTPKHLITATGQRVTLRCSPRSGDLSVYWYQQSLDQGLQFLIQYYNGEERAKGNILERFSAQQFPDLHSELNLSSLELGDSALYFCASSVSTTGESTEAFFGQGTRLTVV.

This clone was seen a handful of times. The J gene is TRBJ2-7, the V gene TRBV7-8; 10 positions match TRBD2. CDR3 length equals 15 residues. Germline values: CDR1 SGHVS, CDR2 FQNEAQ. Trimming cost V 5 bases and J 2 bases; bases outside gene matches: 6. This CDR3 is CASSASGRGAYEQYF. CDR3 bases: TGTGCCAGCAGCGCTAGCGGGAGAGGCGCCTACGAGCAGTACTTC.

This chain links TRBV5-1 with TRBJ1-2, with no clear D. The CDR3 is 13 amino acids. In germline, CDR1 is SGHRS, CDR2 YFSETQ. V gave up 2 bases and J gave up 3 bases, with 8 bases separating them. In DNA, the CDR3 is TGCGCCAGCAGCTTTGCACCGGACTATGGCTACACCTTC. This sequence encodes CASSFAPDYGYTF.

This clone has a single count. V usage is TRBV10-3 and J usage is TRBJ2-1, with 8 nucleotides matching TRBD2. V dropped 8 bases and J dropped 4; count of bases not matched to a gene: 7. This CDR3 contains 14 residues. In germline, CDR1 is ENHRY, CDR2 SYGVKD. CDR3 bases: TGTGCCATCCGCGGGGGGACCAATTACAATGAGCAGTTCTTC. Protein: CAIRGGTNYNEQFF.

J is TRBJ1-1 and V is TRBV6-5, with 7 bases matching TRBD1. This CDR3 spans 11 amino acids. Germline assignment: CDR1 MNHEY and CDR2 SVGAGI. The J segment lost 6 bases and the V segment lost 10 bases, leaving 5 bases of the junction unmatched. CDR3 loop: CAIRQGSEAFF. Here the CDR3 DNA reads TGTGCCATAAGACAGGGATCTGAAGCTTTCTTT.

Remarks on this clone: A read error may produce the germline difference seen at one junction end. The sample contains more than one DNA sequence encoding this CDR3. This CDR3 is CASSLVSGVSSYNEQFF. CDR3 nucleotide sequence: TGTGCCAGCAGCTTAGTCTCGGGAGTGAGCTCCTACAACGAGCAGTTCTTC. The J gene is TRBJ2-1, the V gene TRBV7-6; D possibly corresponds to TRBD2 (6 bases). Germline V gives CDR1 SGHVS, CDR2 FNYEAQ. This CDR3 is 17 amino acids long.

The chain recombines TRBV6-5 with TRBJ2-1, with D tentatively TRBD1 (6 bases). Germline CDR1 is MNHEY and CDR2 is SVGAGI. There are 16 residues in the CDR3. Trimming shortened V by 2 bases and J by 6 bases, and 17 bases separated the two germline ends. CDR3 sequence: CASSYEVPGHGNEQFF. The CDR3 bases are TGTGCCAGCAGTTACGAAGTCCCGGGACACGGCAATGAGCAGTTCTTC.

This sequence joins TRBV11-2 and TRBJ2-4, with 7 bases that match TRBD2. V lost 2 bases and J lost 1; bases outside the gene matches: 2. CDR3 size: 15 residues. CDR1 is SGHAT, CDR2 FQNNGV, per germline. The CDR3 is CASSLSGRAKNIQYF. In DNA, the CDR3 is TGTGCCAGCAGCTTATCCGGGAGGGCCAAAAACATTCAGTACTTC.

Written as DNA, the CDR3 is TGTGCCACCAGGACAGGACAAGCTGGGGCCAACGTCCTGACTTTC. Its protein product is CATRTGQAGANVLTF. The chain links TRBV2 to TRBJ2-6; TRBD1 agrees at 7 bases. The CDR3 contains 15 residues. Trimming at V came to 10 bases and at J to 2 bases, leaving 8 bases not matched to a gene. CDR1 is SNHLY, CDR2 FYNNEI, per germline.

The chain has TRBV5-1 and TRBJ2-1, with a weak D call TRBD1 (6 bases). The length of the CDR3 is 11 residues. CDR1 is SGHRS, CDR2 YFSETQ, per germline. The ends were cut back, 6 bases at V and 14 bases at J, with 15 bases in the middle. This CDR3 reads CASTQAGDEFF. The CDR3 coding sequence is TGCGCCAGCACCCAGGCAGGGGACGAGTTCTTC. Full variable domain (missing parts from reference TRBV5-1 and TRBJ2-1): KAGVTQTPRYLIKTRGQQVTLSCSPISGHRSVSWYQQTPGQGLQFLFEYFSETQRNKGNFPGRFSGRQFSNSRSEMNVSTLELGDSALYLCASTQAGDEFFGPGTRLTVL.

This clone turned up a few times. This chain connects TRBV28 to TRBJ1-3, with TRBD1 matching over 7 bases. With 10 bases clipped from V and 2 bases from J, the junction kept 5 bases outside the gene matches. CDR1 and CDR2 (germline): MDHEN, SYDVKM. This CDR3 comprises 13 residues. The CDR3 region is CATDRAPGNTIYF. The DNA of the CDR3 is TGTGCCACCGACAGGGCCCCTGGAAACACCATATATTTT.

This clone was seen more than once but under ten times. This chain joins TRBV5-1 and TRBJ2-1; the D is unclear. Trimming stripped 1 base from V and 2 bases from J, with 10 bases between. From germline, CDR1 is SGHRS and CDR2 YFSETQ. The CDR3 runs to 15 residues. The CDR3 coding sequence is TGCGCCAGCAGCTTGACTGAGGTTGCCTACAATGAGCAGTTCTTC. Translation: CASSLTEVAYNEQFF.

This clone was found once. The chain uses TRBV28 and TRBJ2-1, with 9 positions matching TRBD1. Losses at the gene ends were 4 bases for V and 7 bases for J; bases not matched to a gene: 8. This CDR3 comprises 15 residues. Looked up from germline, CDR1 is MDHEN and CDR2 is SYDVKM. The CDR3 loop is CASSWGDRVGNEQFF. The DNA for the CDR3 is TGTGCCAGCAGTTGGGGGGACAGGGTCGGGAATGAGCAGTTCTTC.

This chain links TRBV6-4 with TRBJ1-1, with no clear D. V lost 5 bases and J lost 0, with 7 bases in between. CDR3 size: 13 residues. Germline V lookup: CDR1 MRHNA, CDR2 SNTAGT. The DNA for the CDR3 is TGTGCCAGCAGTTTTTCCATGAACACTGAAGCTTTCTTT. This gives the protein CASSFSMNTEAFF.

This chain's CDR3 is CASRQQGSEAFF. DNA of the CDR3: TGTGCCAGCAGACAACAGGGATCTGAAGCTTTCTTT. The V and J genes are TRBV2 and TRBJ1-1; possibly TRBD1 for D (6 bases). The ends were cut back, 6 bases at V and 6 bases at J, with 11 bases in the middle. The CDR3 has 12 residues. The germline V gene encodes CDR1 SNHLY and CDR2 FYNNEI. Full variable domain (missing parts from reference TRBV2 and TRBJ1-1): EPEVTQTPSHQVTQMGQEVILRCVPISNHLYFYWYRQILGQKVEFLVSFYNNEISEKSEIFDDQFSVERPDGSNFTLKIRSTKLEDSAMYFCASRQQGSEAFFGQGTRLTVV.

This chain connects TRBV5-4 to TRBJ2-3, with 16 bases fitting TRBD2. V trimming: 4 bases; J trimming: 3 bases; junction bases outside the gene matches: 8. The CDR3 covers 18 residues. Germline V gives CDR1 SGHNT, CDR2 YYREEE (reference sequence). The CDR3 coding sequence is TGTGCCAGCAGCCGAGGGACTAGCGGGGGGGCCAGGACAGATACGCAGTATTTT. Amino acids: CASSRGTSGGARTDTQYF.

V gene TRBV6-5 combines with J gene TRBJ2-2, with 7 bases lining up with TRBD1. Germline loops: CDR1 MNHEY, CDR2 SVGAGI. CDR3 length equals 14 residues. J lost 5 bases, V lost 5 bases, and 5 bases had no gene match. In nucleotides, the CDR3 is TGTGCCAGCAGTCCATTACAGGGGACCGGGGAGCTGTTTTTT. It yields the protein CASSPLQGTGELFF.

This clone occurred a few times. The sample holds other DNA sequences that translate to the same CDR3. The chain uses TRBV27 and TRBJ2-5; D not resolved. Germline V gene lookup returns CDR1 MNHEY and CDR2 SMNVEV (reference sequence). Deletions cut 3 bases from V and 1 base from J, with 6 bases between. The CDR3 is 13 residues long. CDR3 DNA: TGTGCCAGCAGTTTTCCAGGCCAAGAGACCCAGTACTTC. Amino acids: CASSFPGQETQYF.

This chain's CDR3 is CASSPNWEQWNTEAFF. The CDR3 DNA is TGCGCCAGCAGCCCCAATTGGGAGCAGTGGAACACTGAAGCTTTCTTT. The chain is built from TRBV23-1 and TRBJ1-1; D remains ambiguous. TRBV23-1 is sorted into the ORF group, with uncertain function. V lost 6 bases and J 1 base, leaving 18 bases between the germline ends. This CDR3 has 16 residues.

This clone has more than one count but fewer than ten. The genes are TRBV18 and TRBJ1-2, with D possibly TRBD1 on 5 matching bases. Germline-derived CDR1 and CDR2 are KGHSH and LQKENI. The V and J ends lost 3 bases and 1 base respectively, with 6 bases between them. This CDR3 is 13 amino acids long. CDR3 sequence (DNA): TGTGCCAGCTCACCCGGGGGTAACTATGGCTACACCTTC. This encodes CASSPGGNYGYTF.

The rearrangement links TRBV19 to TRBJ1-1, with unresolved D. The ends were cut back, 2 bases at V and 0 bases at J, with 7 bases in the middle. The length of the CDR3 is 14 residues. CDR1 is LNHDA, CDR2 SQIVND, per germline (reference sequence). CDR3 protein: CASSINSLNTEAFF. The CDR3 DNA is TGTGCCAGTAGTATAAACAGCTTGAACACTGAAGCTTTCTTT.

This chain joins TRBV27 and TRBJ1-6, with D possibly matching TRBD1 (5 bases). Trimming removed 5 bases from V and 0 bases from J, with 11 bases in between. The CDR3 runs 16 residues. Germline V gene lookup returns CDR1 MNHEY and CDR2 SMNVEV (reference sequence). CDR3 in amino acids: CASSQDTSSYNSPLHF. In DNA form, the CDR3 reads TGTGCCAGCAGTCAGGACACGAGCTCCTATAATTCACCCCTCCACTTT.

The gene calls are TRBV5-1 and TRBJ2-3; 7 bases map to TRBD2. The CDR3 length is 15 residues. Per germline, CDR1 SGHRS and CDR2 YFSETQ. J lost 2 bases, V lost 4 bases, and 7 bases had no gene match. The CDR3 protein is CASSISGPHTDTQYF. CDR3 DNA sequence: TGCGCCAGCAGCATTAGCGGGCCACACACAGATACGCAGTATTTT.

V usage is TRBV5-1 and J usage is TRBJ2-1; 9 nucleotides match TRBD2. The germline gives CDR1 SGHRS, CDR2 YFSETQ. V dropped 0 bases and J dropped 11; count of bases not matched to a gene: 6. The CDR3 loop spans 14 amino acids. The CDR3 DNA is TGCGCCAGCAGCTTGGTTAGCGGGGGTGAACAGCAGTTCTTC. Translated, it gives CASSLVSGGEQQFF.